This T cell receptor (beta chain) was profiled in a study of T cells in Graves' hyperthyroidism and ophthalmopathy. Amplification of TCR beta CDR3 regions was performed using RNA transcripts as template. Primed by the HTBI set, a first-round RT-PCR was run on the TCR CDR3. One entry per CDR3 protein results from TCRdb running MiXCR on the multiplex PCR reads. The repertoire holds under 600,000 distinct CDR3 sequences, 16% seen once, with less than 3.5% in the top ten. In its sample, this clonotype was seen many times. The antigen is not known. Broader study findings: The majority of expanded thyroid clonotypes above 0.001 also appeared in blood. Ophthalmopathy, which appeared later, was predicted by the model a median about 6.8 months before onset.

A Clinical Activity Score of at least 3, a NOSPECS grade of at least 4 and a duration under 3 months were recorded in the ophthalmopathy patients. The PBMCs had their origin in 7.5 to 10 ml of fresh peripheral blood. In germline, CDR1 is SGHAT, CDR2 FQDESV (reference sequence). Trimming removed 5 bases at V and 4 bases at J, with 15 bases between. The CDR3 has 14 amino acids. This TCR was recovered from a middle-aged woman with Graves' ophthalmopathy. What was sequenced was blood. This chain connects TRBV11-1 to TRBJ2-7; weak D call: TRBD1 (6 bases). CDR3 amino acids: CASSATGTPYEQYF. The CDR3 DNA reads TGTGCCAGCAGCGCCACCGGGACACCATACGAGCAGTACTTC.